The rows below give T cell receptor beta chains drawn from one sample of a study of blood T cell repertoires in COVID-19. This table comes from immunoSEQ multiplex PCR, and its TCRdb copy is limited to in-frame clones, with some not included. The profile shows tens of thousands of clones, around 90% of them singletons. Material for sequencing was peripheral blood. Receptors originate from a human donor in a cohort sampled during active COVID-19. The CDR3 runs from the conserved cysteine through the conserved F or W. D genes are given only for firm matches. Size tells how often a clone was seen (once, few, many) or the class of an expanded clone, and some rows leave it out.

TRBJ1-1 NA once TRBV15 TGTGCCACCAGCAGTTTCAGTTGGAACACTGAAGCTTTCTTT CATSSFSWNTEAFF
TRBJ1-1 NA NA TRBV15 TGTGCCACCAGCAGAGACCTTCTAATTAACACTGAAGCTTTCTTT CATSRDLLINTEAFF
TRBJ2-3 TRBD2 NA TRBV5-6 TGTGCCAGCAGCTTGAGCGCGGGGGTTGATACGCAGTATTTT CASSLSAGVDTQYF
TRBJ2-3 NA NA TRBV30 TGTGCCTGGAGTGTACAAAACACAGATACGCAGTATTTT CAWSVQNTDTQYF
TRBJ2-2 NA NA TRBV29-1 TGCAGCGTTGATGTCGTCACCGGGGAGCTGTTTTTT CSVDVVTGELFF
TRBJ1-1 NA NA TRBV27 TGTGCCAGCAGTTTGTCGGGGGGCGGGAGCACTGAAGCTTTCTTT CASSLSGGGSTEAFF
TRBJ2-3 TRBD2 NA TRBV27 TGTGCCAGCAGTTCCTCTAGCGGGAGCACAGATACGCAGTATTTT CASSSSSGSTDTQYF
TRBJ1-1 NA NA TRBV18 TGTGCCAGCTCACCTACAGCGAGCGGTTCCTTAGAAGCTTTCTTT CASSPTASGSLEAFF
TRBJ1-2 TRBD1 NA TRBV7-9 TGTGCCAGCAGCCCATCGAACACAGGGGGCAATGGCTACACCTTC CASSPSNTGGNGYTF
TRBJ1-5 NA NA TRBV7-8 TGTGCCAGCAGCCCGTCCCCGGTCAATCAGCCCCAGCATTTT CASSPSPVNQPQHF
TRBJ2-7 TRBD2 NA TRBV2 TGTGCCAGCAGTGGACTAGCGGGAGGGGAGTACGAGCAGTACTTC CASSGLAGGEYEQYF
TRBJ2-2 TRBD2 NA TRBV18 TGTGCCAGCTCACCAGGGACTAGCGGGATTTGGGAGCTGTTTTTT CASSPGTSGIWELFF
TRBJ1-5 NA NA TRBV6-5 TGTGCCAGCAGTTACTCCTTGAGGGAGGTCCAGCATTTT CASSYSLREVQHF
TRBJ2-7 NA few TRBV6-6 TGTGCCAGCAGAACGTCCCGCGCATCCTACGAGCAGTACTTC CASRTSRASYEQYF
TRBJ2-3 NA few TRBV9 TGTGCCAGCAGCGTAGAGGGGGTCACAGATACGCAGTATTTT CASSVEGVTDTQYF
TRBJ2-1 NA NA TRBV28 TGTGCCAGCAGTCTTACTAGCCTGGATCAGTTCTTC CASSLTSLDQFF
TRBJ1-5 NA NA TRBV6-1 TGTGCCAGCAGTGAGGAGACAGTAAAACAGCCCCAGCATTTT CASSEETVKQPQHF
TRBJ2-4 NA NA TRBV19 TGTGCCAGTAGCCTAGCCAAAAACATTCAGTACTTC CASSLAKNIQYF
TRBJ2-1 NA once TRBV11-3 TGTGCCAGCAGCCGGTCTAGTCCCCCCTACAATGAGCAGTTCTTC CASSRSSPPYNEQFF
TRBJ2-7 TRBD1 NA TRBV28 TGTGCCAGCAGTCCACCCGGACAGGGAGACTACGAGCAGTACTTC CASSPPGQGDYEQYF
TRBJ2-1 TRBD1 once TRBV2 TGTGCCAACCGAGGGACAGGGGGCTCTTTTGAGCAGTTCTTC CANRGTGGSFEQFF
TRBJ1-1 NA NA TRBV19 TGTGCCAGTGCCCCACGGGGAACTGAAGCTTTCTTT CASAPRGTEAFF
TRBJ2-7 NA NA TRBV30 TGTGCCTGGAGTTACGGACAGAACTACGAGCAGTACTTC CAWSYGQNYEQYF
TRBJ1-5 NA NA TRBV30 TGTGCCTGGAGTGTAAGTGGCAGGCGTTCTTCAAAGTTGCATTTT CAWSVSGRRSSKLHF
TRBJ2-3 TRBD2 NA TRBV2 TGTGCCAACTCCAGGACTAGCGGGAGAGGGGATACGCAGTATTTT CANSRTSGRGDTQYF
TRBJ2-7 TRBD2 NA TRBV6-2/TRBV6-3 TGTGCCAGCAGTTACCCGACGGGGTTGCGGGGGAGCTCCTACGAGCAGTACTTC CASSYPTGLRGSSYEQYF
TRBJ1-1 NA once TRBV27 TGTGCCAGCAGTTTATATGGGAAGGGGGGGGCTAACACTGAAGCTTTCTTT CASSLYGKGGANTEAFF
TRBJ1-5 NA NA TRBV19 TGTGCCAGTGGACTAGGGGAGTCCCAGCATTTT CASGLGESQHF
TRBJ1-3 NA NA TRBV5-1 TGCGCCAGCAGCTCTCCCTCTGGAAACACCATATATTTT CASSSPSGNTIYF
TRBJ1-1 NA NA TRBV7-9 TGTGCCAGCAGCCCCCCCCGGGACACTGAAGCTTTCTTT CASSPPRDTEAFF
TRBJ1-3 TRBD1 NA TRBV5-1 TGCGCCAGCAGCCCGGGGACAGGGATCTCTGGAAACACCATATATTTT CASSPGTGISGNTIYF
TRBJ1-6 TRBD1 NA TRBV7-8 TGTGCCAGCAGCTTCCGGGACAGCAATTCACCCCTCCACTTT CASSFRDSNSPLHF
TRBJ1-1 NA NA TRBV12-3/TRBV12-4 TGTGCCAGCAGTCCAGGGATGAACACTGAAGCTTTCTTT CASSPGMNTEAFF
TRBJ2-5 NA once TRBV7-2 TGTGCCAGCAGCTTAGCCAGGGGCCACCAAGAGACCCAGTACTTC CASSLARGHQETQYF
TRBJ2-3 TRBD2 NA TRBV29-1 TGCAGCGTTACTTCTCTAGCGGGCCACACAGATACGCAGTATTTT CSVTSLAGHTDTQYF
TRBJ2-2 NA NA TRBV18 TGTGCCAGCTCACCGTATCGGCAGACAAACACCGGGGAGCTGTTTTTT CASSPYRQTNTGELFF
TRBJ1-1 TRBD1 NA TRBV19 TGTGCCAGTAGTATCGGTAGCCGGGACAGGGTGACTGAAGCTTTCTTT CASSIGSRDRVTEAFF
TRBJ2-1 TRBD2 NA TRBV7-2 TGTGCCAGCAGCTTGGGACTAGCGGGTTACAATGAGCAGTTCTTC CASSLGLAGYNEQFF
TRBJ1-1 NA NA TRBV7-2 TGTGCCAGCAGCTTACGACAGTATGACACTGAAGCTTTCTTT CASSLRQYDTEAFF
TRBJ2-7 NA NA TRBV4-1 TGCGCCAGCAGCGATCCGGGAGAGTCCTACGAGCAGTACTTC CASSDPGESYEQYF
TRBJ2-1 TRBD2 NA TRBV10-3 TGTGCCATCACTAACGGACTAGCGGATAATGAGCAGTTCTTC CAITNGLADNEQFF
TRBJ1-6 NA NA TRBV4-1 TGCGCCAGCAGCCAAGATTACCAGGGATCGGGCTATAATTCACCCCTCCACTTT CASSQDYQGSGYNSPLHF